This TCR beta chain stems from a study of CD8+CD57+ T cells in acquired aplastic anemia (dated by TCRdb to between 2017 and 2018). Context from the whole study: On average, sorted CD4+ and CD8+ cells yielded around 3.4 ug of extracted DNA, with a range of about 0.17 to 27.4 ug. CD8+CD57+ expansion was defined as frequency above the mean frequency observed in healthy subjects.

CDR1 SEHNR and CDR2 FQNEAQ are derived from the germline V gene (reference sequence). Spanning cysteine to phenylalanine, the CDR3 consists of 14 amino acids. Just the 42-base CDR3 DNA is kept, in frame starting at base 1. The patients picked for sequencing were ones in whom flow cytometry had shown an expansion of CD8+CD57+ cells. All patients had severe acquired aplastic anemia diagnosed by International Study of Aplastic Anemia and Agranulocytosis and Camitta criteria. No therapy had been received by the patients at the time of blood sampling. The study deep-sequenced TCR repertoires of sorted CD4+ and CD8+ blood T cells from severe aplastic anemia patients and healthy subjects. Patients were enrolled in the USA under clinicaltrials.gov protocols 00001620, 01623167, 00001397, 00071045, 00081523 and 00961064. Ficoll-Paque density gradient centrifugation was used to isolate peripheral blood mononuclear cells. CD4+ and CD8+ T cells were sorted by FACS or magnetic beads before DNA extraction.

Genomic DNA was used as template for profiling of TCR beta VDJ combinations and CDR3 sequences. An Illumina HiSeq 2000 was the platform used for TCR repertoire sequencing. On the study's bioinformatics: TRBV/TRBJ rearrangement plots, CDR3 size and DJ length profiles, and Simpson's diversity index were used to assess repertoires. The most abundant DNA sequence in the deep sequencing data was defined as the immunodominant clone. CDR3 amino acid sequences were screened for sharing across subjects and were compared with published repertoires and the VDJdb database. Through fastp at Q25 and MiXCR, TCRdb rebuilt clones from the public reads, retaining in-frame beta chains. All rows with the same CDR3 protein become a single entry with the most common DNA and genes. TCRdb's processing, not the authors', yielded these V and J calls. The sample table records roughly 250,000 distinct CDR3 sequences; around 82% of these occur just once. About 41% of the sample comes from the top ten.

A word on this clonotype: The antigen it recognizes is unknown. Sequence at one end of the junction differs from germline and may be a read error.

The paper as a whole reports these results and caveats: Roughly 30 CD8+ CDR3 sequences were found to be shared between patients and controls, but these sequences appeared to be highly expressed in patients and within the immunodominant clones of the patients. CD8+ Simpson's diversity did not differ significantly between patients and healthy controls (P=0.060).

The sequencing input was sorted CD4+, CD8+, or CD8+CD57+ T cells (not recorded which) from PBMCs. The chain joins TRBV7-9 to TRBJ2-3; the D gene is perhaps TRBD1 or TRBD2, as each covers 7 bases. This receptor was taken from a human donor with aplastic anemia. The CDR3 region has the sequence CASSLAGGARAQYF. The DNA sequence reads TGTGCCAGCAGCCTAGCAGGGGGGGCCCGGGCGCAGTATTTT.